These 6 T cell receptor beta chains share one sample of origin, sequenced in a study of CD8 T cells in ankylosing spondylitis. General study findings and limits: Several highly homologous variants formed a TCR beta motif that appeared characteristic of ankylosing spondylitis blood.

TCRdb called the 5' RACE reads again in MiXCR, with one record for every CDR3 protein. Of about 750,000 distinct CDR3 sequences listed, around 20% are singletons. Their cognate antigens are unknown. The material sequenced was blood, either unsorted or a sorted T cell fraction (not recorded which). These receptors all come from a male donor with ankylosing spondylitis.

This clonotype has a count of ten or more. The V and J genes are TRBV4-3 and TRBJ2-1; possibly TRBD1 for D (6 bases). Germline assignment: CDR1 LGHNA and CDR2 YSLEER. V lost 0 bases and J lost 3, with 9 bases in between. CDR3 length: 15 amino acids. CDR3 amino acids: CASSQDRGHYNEQFF. The DNA of the CDR3 is TGCGCCAGCAGCCAAGACAGGGGTCACTACAATGAGCAGTTCTTC.

The chain combines TRBV10-2 with TRBJ2-1; D gene unclear. The CDR3 runs 15 residues. Germline V gene data show CDR1 as WSHSY and CDR2 as SAAADI. The germline V and J ends were trimmed by 7 bases and 2 bases, with 15 bases remaining between them. The CDR3 DNA reads as TGCGCCAGCATGCCCCGCCGGTCCGCCTACAATGAGCAGTTCTTC. Translated, it gives CASMPRRSAYNEQFF.

In its sample, this clonotype was seen a few times. This chain links TRBV4-1 with TRBJ2-5; D remains ambiguous. The CDR3 is 11 amino acids. The V gene lost 4 bases and the J gene lost 9 bases, with 9 bases spanning the gap. Germline CDR1 MGHRA, CDR2 YSYEKL. The CDR3 nucleotides are TGCGCCAGCAGCCTAGACCGGGCCCAGTACTTC. Translating gives CASSLDRAQYF.

There are a few counts of this clonotype. This chain connects TRBV5-8 to TRBJ2-2; D is unclear. V lost 4 bases, J lost 8 bases, and 12 bases lay in between. Germline CDR1 is SGHTS and CDR2 is YDEGEE. The CDR3 contains 13 residues. The DNA of the CDR3 is TGTGCCAGCAGCCCCGTTTTCGGGGGGGAGCTGTTTTTT. Residues: CASSPVFGGELFF.

The V and J genes are TRBV20-1 and TRBJ2-1, with D maybe TRBD2 (6 bases). V lost 3 bases and J 2 bases, leaving 14 bases between the germline ends. The CDR3 totals 15 residues. CDR1 and CDR2 from the germline V gene are DFQATT and SNEGSKA (reference sequence). The CDR3 spells CSARKDSGAYNEQFF. The DNA for the CDR3 is TGCAGTGCTAGGAAAGATAGCGGTGCCTACAATGAGCAGTTCTTC.

J is TRBJ1-2 and V is TRBV5-1; D uncertain. Germline loops: CDR1 SGHRS, CDR2 YFSETQ. Trimming removed 0 bases at V and 0 bases at J, with 9 bases between. The CDR3 has 15 amino acids. The CDR3 DNA follows: TGCGCCAGCAGCTTGGCCGAAGTCGCTAACTATGGCTACACCTTC. This sequence encodes CASSLAEVANYGYTF. The complete variable domain, with remaining parts taken from reference TRBV5-1 and TRBJ1-2, reads KAGVTQTPRYLIKTRGQQVTLSCSPISGHRSVSWYQQTPGQGLQFLFEYFSETQRNKGNFPGRFSGRQFSNSRSEMNVSTLELGDSALYLCASSLAEVANYGYTFGSGTRLTVV.